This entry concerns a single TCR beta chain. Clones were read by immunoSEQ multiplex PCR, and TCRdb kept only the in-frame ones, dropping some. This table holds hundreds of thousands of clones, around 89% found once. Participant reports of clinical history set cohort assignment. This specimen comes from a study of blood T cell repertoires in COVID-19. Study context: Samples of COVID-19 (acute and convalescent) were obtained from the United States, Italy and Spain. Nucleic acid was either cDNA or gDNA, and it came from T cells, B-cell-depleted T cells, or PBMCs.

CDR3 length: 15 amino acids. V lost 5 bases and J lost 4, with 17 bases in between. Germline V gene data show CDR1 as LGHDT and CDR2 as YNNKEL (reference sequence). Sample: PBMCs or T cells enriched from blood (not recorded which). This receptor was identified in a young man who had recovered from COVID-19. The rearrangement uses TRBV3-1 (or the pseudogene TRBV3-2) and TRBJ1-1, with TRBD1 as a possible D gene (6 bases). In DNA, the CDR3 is TGTGCCAGCAGCACAGGGTCCGGGGTTAGCACTGAAGCTTTCTTT. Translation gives CASSTGSGVSTEAFF.